This T cell receptor (beta chain) came from a study of blood T cell repertoires in COVID-19. Study summary: COVID-19 samples, acute and convalescent, were from the United States, Italy and Spain.

Under the authors' procedure: Estimation of nucleated cell counts relied on the amplification of reference gene primers. Some clones are missing from TCRdb's copy, which holds only in-frame ones; the method was immunoSEQ multiplex PCR. Clonal size and the V and J genes are those of that table, whereas D and trimming came from the DNA. The table has fewer than 350,000 clones, approximately 86% seen once; the top ten hold almost 9.5%. This CDR3 region has 15 residues. Germline lookup yields CDR1 SNHLY and CDR2 FYNNEI. Trimming removed 3 bases at V and 2 bases at J, with 13 bases between. This chain uses TRBV2 with TRBJ1-1; D gene unclear. The sequenced sample consisted of peripheral blood. The receptor was isolated from a man between 18 and 29 years old with active or convalescent COVID-19. CDR3 region: CASSERDEENTEAFF. DNA for the CDR3: TGTGCCAGCAGTGAGCGAGATGAAGAAAACACTGAAGCTTTCTTT.